This T cell receptor beta chain was recorded in a study of T-cell memory formation after mild COVID-19. The J segment lost 8 bases and the V segment lost 0 bases, leaving 2 bases of the junction unmatched. Germline CDR1 is SGDLS and CDR2 is YYNGEE. The length of the CDR3 is 13 residues. One entry per CDR3 protein results from TCRdb running MiXCR on the 5' RACE reads. This table holds about 470,000 distinct CDR3 sequences, around a sixth found once. The chain uses TRBV9 and TRBJ2-1; 7 bases agree with TRBD2. The clonotype originates from an adult woman who had mild COVID-19 (a few samples of this study predate the infection). Cell type and time point are not known. The sample was PBMCs or a T cell subset sorted from them (not recorded which). The CDR3 is CASSVGTRDEQFF. CDR3 DNA: TGTGCCAGCAGCGTAGGGACTAGAGATGAGCAGTTCTTC.